What follows are 9 T cell receptor beta chains derived from one specimen sequenced in a study of T cells after yellow fever vaccination. TCRdb called the 5' RACE reads again in MiXCR, with one record for every CDR3 protein. The sample has approximately 600,000 distinct CDR3 sequences; around 12% are singletons. Material: PBMCs, obtained on the day of the yellow fever booster vaccination. These receptors were collected from a man in his thirties or forties who received the YFV17D yellow fever vaccine.

This clonotype turned up a few times. The chain links TRBV7-8 to TRBJ2-1; 8 bases agree with TRBD1. Per germline, CDR1 SGHVS and CDR2 FQNEAQ. The J segment lost 6 bases and the V segment lost 5 bases, leaving 9 bases of the junction unmatched. The CDR3 sequence is 15 residues long. CDR3 sequence reads: CASSPGTGSFNEQFF. The CDR3 DNA is TGTGCCAGCAGCCCCGGGACAGGATCATTCAATGAGCAGTTCTTC.

This clonotype was seen a few times. The DNA for the CDR3 is TGCAGCGTTGGTGGGCAGGCCCCTAGGGAGACCCAGTACTTC. Its protein product is CSVGGQAPRETQYF. This sequence joins TRBV29-1 and TRBJ2-5; D is uncertain. Trimming shortened V by 4 bases and J by 5 bases, and 17 bases separated the two germline ends. The CDR3 is 14 residues long. Germline-derived CDR1 and CDR2 are SQVTM and ANQGSEA.

The sample holds many counts of this clonotype. The chain recombines TRBV28 with TRBJ2-1; no clear D. This CDR3 comprises 12 residues. Germline V gene lookup returns CDR1 MDHEN and CDR2 SYDVKM. Deletions cut 5 bases from V and 5 bases from J, with 7 bases between. The CDR3 bases are TGTGCCAGCAGTGAGGCTCACAATGAGCAGTTCTTC. This gives the protein CASSEAHNEQFF.

This clonotype showed up just a few times. The chain is built from TRBV7-9 and TRBJ1-2, with D unresolved. Deletions cut 1 base from V and 8 bases from J, with 17 bases between. The CDR3 has 15 residues. Germline values: CDR1 SEHNR, CDR2 FQNEAQ (reference sequence). For the CDR3, the DNA is TGTGCCAGCAGCTTAGAAGGAGGCAGGTCGGGAGGCTACACCTTC. It codes for CASSLEGGRSGGYTF.

The chain joins TRBV4-2 to TRBJ1-5; no firm D call. V shed 3 bases and J shed 0 bases, with 12 bases lying between them. Germline values: CDR1 LGHNA, CDR2 YNFKEQ. CDR3 length: 16 residues. CDR3 DNA: TGTGCCAGCAGCCAGTACGGGGTCTATAGCAATCAGCCCCAGCATTTT. Its translation: CASSQYGVYSNQPQHF.

CDR3 coding DNA: TGTGCCAGCAGCTTAAGGGCAGGGCTAGAGACCCAGTACTTC. The encoded protein is CASSLRAGLETQYF. J is TRBJ2-5 and V is TRBV7-9, with D possibly TRBD1 on 5 matching bases. The V and J ends lost 2 bases and 4 bases respectively, with 11 bases between them. CDR3 length: 14 residues. CDR1 SEHNR and CDR2 FQNEAQ come from the germline V gene (reference sequence). Variable domain in full (rest from reference TRBV7-9 and TRBJ2-5): DTGVSQNPRHKITKRGQNVTFRCDPISEHNRLYWYRQTLGQGPEFLTYFQNEAQLEKSRLLSDRFSAERPKGSFSTLEIQRTEQGDSAMYLCASSLRAGLETQYFGPGTRLLVL.

J is TRBJ2-3 and V is TRBV9; D call uncertain. The V and J ends lost 3 bases and 7 bases respectively, with 9 bases between them. The CDR3 runs to 12 residues. In germline, CDR1 is SGDLS, CDR2 YYNGEE. CDR3 protein: CASSASSHTQYF. The CDR3 region has the DNA TGTGCCAGCAGCGCCTCGTCCCATACGCAGTATTTT.

The chain uses TRBV6-2 or TRBV6-3 and TRBJ2-6; TRBD1 matches at 8 bases. This CDR3 spans 16 amino acids. Germline V gene data show CDR1 as MNHEY and CDR2 as SVGEGT. The V and J ends lost 7 bases and 3 bases, in that order; junction bases with no gene match: 8. CDR3 region: CASTQDRGGGANVLTF. CDR3 in DNA: TGTGCCAGCACCCAAGACAGGGGAGGTGGGGCCAACGTCCTGACTTTC.

This clonotype was seen a handful of times. This sequence joins TRBV28 and TRBJ2-1; 8 bases fit TRBD2. The CDR3 spans 17 residues. Germline trimming cut 5 bases from V and 6 bases from J; bases unmatched to any gene: 15. The germline V gene encodes CDR1 MDHEN and CDR2 SYDVKM. CDR3: CASSPLPGLGRGNEQFF. Here the CDR3 DNA reads TGTGCCAGCAGTCCCCTCCCGGGACTAGGAAGGGGCAATGAGCAGTTCTTC.